This TCR beta chain derives from a study of cytomegalovirus exposure and HLA in healthy donors. Study-level findings and limits: A prior analysis recorded that most TCR beta V segments were productive about 90% or about 30% of the time. It was only CMV serostatus that was available as immune exposure information.

PCR primers comprised 60 Vbeta and 13 Jbeta primers. Sequencing used immunoSEQ multiplex PCR; TCRdb keeps in-frame clones, though not all of them. This table has more than 140,000 clones, 77% appearing once. Note on this clone: Its specificity is unknown.

Germline V CDR1 and CDR2: SNHLY, FYNNEI. CDR3 length: 13 residues. Trimming pared 2 bases from V and 2 bases from J, leaving 6 bases between. Material for sequencing was PBMCs. This chain links TRBV2 with TRBJ1-2; D not resolved. The clonotype was recovered from a female donor in good health and CMV-seronegative. CDR3 DNA sequence: TGTGCCAGCAGTGAAACAGCCAACTATGGCTACACCTTC. The encoded protein is CASSETANYGYTF.